This T cell receptor (beta chain) originates from a study of blood T cells in healthy people across ages. The V and J ends lost 5 bases and 4 bases, in that order; junction bases with no gene match: 7. Per germline, CDR1 MNHEY and CDR2 SVGAGI. The CDR3 covers 14 residues. A J-beta primer mix and a sample-barcoded 5' primer were used in a second PCR of about 7 to 12 cycles. Using its own MiXCR run on the 5' RACE reads, TCRdb lists one record per CDR3 protein. The table has roughly 800,000 distinct CDR3 sequences, 58% seen once. No fewer than 5.5 micrograms of total RNA were isolated from every sample. The origin of this receptor is a man younger than 40 in good health. The J gene is TRBJ1-2, the V gene TRBV6-5; TRBD1 aligns across 7 bases. The sample comprised blood. The CDR3 here is CASSPDRDGYGYTF. The CDR3 DNA reads TGTGCCAGCAGTCCAGACAGGGATGGCTATGGCTACACCTTC.